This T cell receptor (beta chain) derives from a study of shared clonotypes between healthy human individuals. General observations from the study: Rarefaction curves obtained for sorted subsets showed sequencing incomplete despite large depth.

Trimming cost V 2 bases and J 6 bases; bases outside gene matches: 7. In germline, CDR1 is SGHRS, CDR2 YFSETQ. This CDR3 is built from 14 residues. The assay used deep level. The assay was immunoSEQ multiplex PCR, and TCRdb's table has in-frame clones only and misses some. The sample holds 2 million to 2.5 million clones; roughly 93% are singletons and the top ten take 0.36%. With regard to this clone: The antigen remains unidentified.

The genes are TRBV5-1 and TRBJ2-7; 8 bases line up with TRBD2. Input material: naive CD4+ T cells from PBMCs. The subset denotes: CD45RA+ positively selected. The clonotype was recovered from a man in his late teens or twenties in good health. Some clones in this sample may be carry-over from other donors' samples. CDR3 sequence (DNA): TGCGCCAGCAGCTTTTTAGGGACTAGTTTCGAGCAGTACTTC. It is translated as CASSFLGTSFEQYF. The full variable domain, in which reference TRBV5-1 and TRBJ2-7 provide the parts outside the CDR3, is KAGVTQTPRYLIKTRGQQVTLSCSPISGHRSVSWYQQTPGQGLQFLFEYFSETQRNKGNFPGRFSGRQFSNSRSEMNVSTLELGDSALYLCASSFLGTSFEQYFGPGTRLTVT.